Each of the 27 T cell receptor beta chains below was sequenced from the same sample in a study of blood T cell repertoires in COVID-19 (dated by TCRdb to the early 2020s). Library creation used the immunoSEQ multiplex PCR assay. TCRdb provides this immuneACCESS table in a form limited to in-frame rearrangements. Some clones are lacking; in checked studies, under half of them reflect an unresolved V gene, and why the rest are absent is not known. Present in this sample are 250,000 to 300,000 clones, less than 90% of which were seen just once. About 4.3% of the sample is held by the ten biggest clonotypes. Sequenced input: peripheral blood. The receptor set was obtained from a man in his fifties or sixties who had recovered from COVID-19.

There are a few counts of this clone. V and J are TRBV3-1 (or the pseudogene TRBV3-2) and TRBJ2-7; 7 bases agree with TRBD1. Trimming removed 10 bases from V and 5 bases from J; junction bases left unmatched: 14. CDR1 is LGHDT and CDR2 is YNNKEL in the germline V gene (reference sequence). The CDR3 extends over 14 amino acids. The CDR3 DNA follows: TGTGCCAACGAGACAGGGTTTATCTTCCACGAGCAGTACTTC. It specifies CANETGFIFHEQYF.

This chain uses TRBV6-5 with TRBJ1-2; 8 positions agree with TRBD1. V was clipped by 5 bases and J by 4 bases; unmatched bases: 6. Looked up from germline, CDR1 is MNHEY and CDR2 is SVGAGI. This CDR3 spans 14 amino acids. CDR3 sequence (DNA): TGTGCCAGCAGTCCGACAGGGGACAGCTATGGCTACACCTTC. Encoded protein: CASSPTGDSYGYTF.

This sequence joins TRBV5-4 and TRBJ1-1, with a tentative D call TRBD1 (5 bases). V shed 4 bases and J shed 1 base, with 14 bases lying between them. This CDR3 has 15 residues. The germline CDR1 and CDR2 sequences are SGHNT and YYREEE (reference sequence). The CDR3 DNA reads TGTGCCAGCAGCCCCGACCTGCAGGGGAACACTGAAGCTTTCTTT. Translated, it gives CASSPDLQGNTEAFF.

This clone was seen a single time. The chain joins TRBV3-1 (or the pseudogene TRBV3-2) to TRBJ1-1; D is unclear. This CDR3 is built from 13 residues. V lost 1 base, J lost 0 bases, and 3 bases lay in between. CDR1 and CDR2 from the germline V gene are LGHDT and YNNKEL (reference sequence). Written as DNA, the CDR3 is TGTGCCAGCAGCCAAGGAGTGAACACTGAAGCTTTCTTT. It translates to CASSQGVNTEAFF.

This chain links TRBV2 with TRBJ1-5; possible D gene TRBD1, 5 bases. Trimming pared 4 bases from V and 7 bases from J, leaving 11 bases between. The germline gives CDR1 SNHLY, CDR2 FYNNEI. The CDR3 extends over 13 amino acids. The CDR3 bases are TGTGCCAGCAGTGCAGGGATGGGGCAGCCCCAGCATTTT. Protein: CASSAGMGQPQHF.

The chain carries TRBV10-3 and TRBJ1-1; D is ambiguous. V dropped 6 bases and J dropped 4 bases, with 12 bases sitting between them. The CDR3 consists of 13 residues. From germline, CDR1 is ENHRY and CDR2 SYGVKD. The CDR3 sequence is CAIRAREGTEAFF. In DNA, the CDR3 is TGTGCCATCAGGGCGCGGGAGGGCACTGAAGCTTTCTTT.

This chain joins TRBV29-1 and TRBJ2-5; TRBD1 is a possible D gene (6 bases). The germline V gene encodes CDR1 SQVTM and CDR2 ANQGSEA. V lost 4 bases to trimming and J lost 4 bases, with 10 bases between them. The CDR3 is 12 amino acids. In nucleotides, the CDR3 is TGCAGCGTTGTCAAGGGGGTAGAGACCCAGTACTTC. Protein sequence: CSVVKGVETQYF.

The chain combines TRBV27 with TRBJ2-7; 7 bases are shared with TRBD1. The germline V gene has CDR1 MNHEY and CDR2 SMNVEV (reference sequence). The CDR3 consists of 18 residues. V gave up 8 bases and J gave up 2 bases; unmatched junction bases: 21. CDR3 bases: TGTGCCAGCTCCCTATTCCCCCCCCGGACAGGAAGGGCCTACGAGCAGTACTTC. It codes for CASSLFPPRTGRAYEQYF.

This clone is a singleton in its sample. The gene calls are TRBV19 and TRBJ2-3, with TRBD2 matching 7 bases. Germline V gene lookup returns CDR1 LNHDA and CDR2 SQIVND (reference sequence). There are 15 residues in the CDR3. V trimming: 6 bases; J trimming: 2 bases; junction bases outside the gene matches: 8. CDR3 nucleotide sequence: TGTGCCAGTAGCTTTGGGACTACCAACACAGATACGCAGTATTTT. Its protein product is CASSFGTTNTDTQYF.

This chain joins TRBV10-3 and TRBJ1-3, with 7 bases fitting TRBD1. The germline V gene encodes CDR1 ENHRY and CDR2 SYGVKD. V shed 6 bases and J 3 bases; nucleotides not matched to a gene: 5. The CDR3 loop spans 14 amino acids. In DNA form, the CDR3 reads TGTGCCATCAGCCAGGGGGTTTATGGAAACACCATATATTTT. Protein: CAISQGVYGNTIYF.

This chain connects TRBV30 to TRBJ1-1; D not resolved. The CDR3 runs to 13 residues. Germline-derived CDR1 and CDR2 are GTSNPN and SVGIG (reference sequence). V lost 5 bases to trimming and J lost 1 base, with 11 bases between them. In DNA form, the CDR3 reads TGTGCCTGGGGGAGCGGGAGGAACACTGAAGCTTTCTTT. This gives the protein CAWGSGRNTEAFF. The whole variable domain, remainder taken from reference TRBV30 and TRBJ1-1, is SQTIHQWPATLVQPVGSPLSLECTVEGTSNPNLYWYRQAAGRGLQLLFYSVGIGQISSEVPQNLSASRPQDRQFILSSKKLLLSDSGFYLCAWGSGRNTEAFFGQGTRLTVV.

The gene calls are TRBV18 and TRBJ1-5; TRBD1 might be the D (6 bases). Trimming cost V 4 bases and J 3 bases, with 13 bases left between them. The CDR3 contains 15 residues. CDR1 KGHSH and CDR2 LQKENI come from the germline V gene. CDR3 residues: CASSRGSGANQPQHF. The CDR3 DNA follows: TGTGCCAGCTCACGCGGCTCAGGGGCCAATCAGCCCCAGCATTTT.

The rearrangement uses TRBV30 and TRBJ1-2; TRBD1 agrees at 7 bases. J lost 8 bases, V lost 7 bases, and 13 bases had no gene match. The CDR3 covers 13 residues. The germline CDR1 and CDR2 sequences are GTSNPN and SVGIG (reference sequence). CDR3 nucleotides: TGTGCCTTTAACGAGGGGGCGGTGGAAGGCTACACCTTC. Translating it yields CAFNEGAVEGYTF.

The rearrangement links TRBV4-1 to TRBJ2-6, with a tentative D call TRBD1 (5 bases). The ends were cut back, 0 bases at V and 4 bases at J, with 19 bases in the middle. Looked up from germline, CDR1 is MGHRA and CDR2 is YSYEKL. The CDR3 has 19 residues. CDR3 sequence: CASSQDPQGRSAGANVLTF. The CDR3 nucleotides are TGCGCCAGCAGCCAAGATCCGCAGGGAAGGAGTGCAGGGGCCAACGTCCTGACTTTC.

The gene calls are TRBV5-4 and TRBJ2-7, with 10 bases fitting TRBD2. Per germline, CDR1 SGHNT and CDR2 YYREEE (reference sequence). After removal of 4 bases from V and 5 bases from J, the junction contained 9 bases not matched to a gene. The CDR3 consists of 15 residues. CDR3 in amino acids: CASSAMTSGRNEQYF. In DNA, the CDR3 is TGTGCCAGCAGCGCGATGACTAGCGGGCGCAACGAGCAGTACTTC. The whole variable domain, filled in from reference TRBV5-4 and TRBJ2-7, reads ETGVTQSPTHLIKTRGQQVTLRCSSQSGHNTVSWYQQALGQGPQFIFQYYREEENGRGNFPPRFSGLQFPNYSSELNVNALELDDSALYLCASSAMTSGRNEQYFGPGTRLTVT.

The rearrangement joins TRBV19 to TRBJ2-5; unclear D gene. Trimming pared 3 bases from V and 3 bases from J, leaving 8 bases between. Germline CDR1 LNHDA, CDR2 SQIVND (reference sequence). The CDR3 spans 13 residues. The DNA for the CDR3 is TGTGCCAGTAGTATGACACCAAAAGAGACCCAGTACTTC. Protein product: CASSMTPKETQYF.

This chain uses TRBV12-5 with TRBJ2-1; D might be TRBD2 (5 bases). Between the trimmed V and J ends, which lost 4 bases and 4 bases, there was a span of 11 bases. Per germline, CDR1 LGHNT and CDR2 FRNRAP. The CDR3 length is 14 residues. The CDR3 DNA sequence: TGTGCTAGTGGTTGGGCTAGCATATACAATGAGCAGTTCTTC. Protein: CASGWASIYNEQFF.

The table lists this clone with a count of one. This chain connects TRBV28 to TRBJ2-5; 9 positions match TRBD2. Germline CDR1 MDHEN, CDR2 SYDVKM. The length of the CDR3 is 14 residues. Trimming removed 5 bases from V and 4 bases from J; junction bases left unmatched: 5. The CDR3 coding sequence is TGTGCCAGCAGTCGTAGCGGGGGCGCAGAGACCCAGTACTTC. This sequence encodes CASSRSGGAETQYF.

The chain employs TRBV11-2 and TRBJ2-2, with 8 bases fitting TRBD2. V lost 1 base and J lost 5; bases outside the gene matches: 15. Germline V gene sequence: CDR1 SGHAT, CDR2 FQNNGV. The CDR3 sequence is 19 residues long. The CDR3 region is CASSLVRFGTGTRTGELFF. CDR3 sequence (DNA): TGTGCCAGCAGCTTAGTTCGCTTTGGGACCGGGACTAGAACCGGGGAGCTGTTTTTT.

The CDR3, as DNA: TGTGCCAGCAGCTTAGGTAAGCTAATCCAGGGGTATACGCAGTATTTT. Protein product: CASSLGKLIQGYTQYF. The chain joins TRBV7-3 to TRBJ2-3, with D tentatively TRBD1 (6 bases). Trimming removed 2 bases at V and 7 bases at J, with 19 bases between. Germline V CDR1 and CDR2: SGHTA, FQGTGA. This CDR3 has 16 amino acids.

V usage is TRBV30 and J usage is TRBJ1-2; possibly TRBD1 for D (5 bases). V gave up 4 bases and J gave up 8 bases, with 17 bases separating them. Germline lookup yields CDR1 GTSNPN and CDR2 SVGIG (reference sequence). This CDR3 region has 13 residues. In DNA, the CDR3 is TGTGCCTGGAAGGGGCAAACTATGTCCGGCTACACCTTC. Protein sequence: CAWKGQTMSGYTF.

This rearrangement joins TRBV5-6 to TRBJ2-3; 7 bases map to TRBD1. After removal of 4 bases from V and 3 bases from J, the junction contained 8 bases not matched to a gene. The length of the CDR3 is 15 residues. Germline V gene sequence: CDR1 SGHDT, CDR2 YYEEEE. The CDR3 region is CASSERQGVTDTQYF. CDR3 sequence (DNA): TGTGCCAGCAGCGAAAGACAGGGAGTGACAGATACGCAGTATTTT.

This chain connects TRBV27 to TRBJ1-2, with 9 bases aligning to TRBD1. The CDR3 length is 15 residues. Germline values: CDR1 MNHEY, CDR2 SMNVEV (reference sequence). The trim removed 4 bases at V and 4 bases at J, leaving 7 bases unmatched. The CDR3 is CASSSQQGAGYGYTF. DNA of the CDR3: TGTGCCAGCAGTTCTCAACAGGGGGCCGGCTATGGCTACACCTTC.

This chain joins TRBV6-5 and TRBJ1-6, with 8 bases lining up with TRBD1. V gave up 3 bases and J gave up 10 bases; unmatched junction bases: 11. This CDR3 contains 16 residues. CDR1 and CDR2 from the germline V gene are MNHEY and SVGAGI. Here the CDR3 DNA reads TGTGCCAGCAGTTATTCCCGACAGGGGAGAGGATCACCCCTCCACTTT. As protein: CASSYSRQGRGSPLHF.

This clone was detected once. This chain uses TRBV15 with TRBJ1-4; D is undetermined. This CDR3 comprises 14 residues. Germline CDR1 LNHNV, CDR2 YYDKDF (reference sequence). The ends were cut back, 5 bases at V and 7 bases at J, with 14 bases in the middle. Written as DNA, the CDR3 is TGTGCCACCAGCCCGCGAGGTTTGGGTGAAAAACTGTTTTTT. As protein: CATSPRGLGEKLFF.

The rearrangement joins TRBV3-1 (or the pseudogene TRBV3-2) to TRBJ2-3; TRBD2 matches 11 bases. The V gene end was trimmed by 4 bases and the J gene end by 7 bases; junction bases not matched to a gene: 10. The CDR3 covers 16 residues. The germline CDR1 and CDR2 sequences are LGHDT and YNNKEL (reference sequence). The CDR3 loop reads CASSPITSGSSHTQYF. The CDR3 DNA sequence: TGTGCCAGCAGCCCGATCACTAGCGGGAGTTCGCATACGCAGTATTTT.

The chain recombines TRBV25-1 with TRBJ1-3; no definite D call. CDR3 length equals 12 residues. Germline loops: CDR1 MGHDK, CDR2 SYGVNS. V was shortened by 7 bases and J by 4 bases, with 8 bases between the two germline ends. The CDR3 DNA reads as TGTGCCAGCAACGGGAACGGAAACACCATATATTTT. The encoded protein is CASNGNGNTIYF.